These 25 T cell receptor beta chains were all obtained from the same sample, sequenced in a study of shared clonotypes between healthy human individuals. TCRdb keeps only in-frame clones here, not all; method: immunoSEQ multiplex PCR. The sample holds under 1 million clones; around 96% are singletons and the top ten take about 0.21%. CD8 cells regarded as naive lacked CD45RO, were positively chosen for CCR7, and omitted terminally differentiated effector memory CD45RA+ cells. Sequencing input: naive CD8+ T cells sorted from blood. All receptors derive from a young man in good health.

The chain joins TRBV29-1 to TRBJ2-1; 9 bases fit TRBD2. This CDR3 contains 13 residues. J was trimmed by 6 bases and V by 5 bases; bases with no gene match: 5. Germline CDR1 and CDR2: SQVTM and ANQGSEA. This chain's CDR3 is CSVYPGLANEQFF. Written as DNA, the CDR3 is TGCAGCGTTTATCCGGGACTAGCCAATGAGCAGTTCTTC.

The chain links TRBV7-6 to TRBJ2-7, with TRBD1 matching over 12 bases. Germline CDR1 SGHVS, CDR2 FNYEAQ. V dropped 5 bases and J dropped 3; count of bases not matched to a gene: 5. The CDR3 totals 15 residues. CDR3 nucleotide sequence: TGTGCCAGCAGCGTGGGACAGGGGGCCCACTACGAGCAGTACTTC. Residues: CASSVGQGAHYEQYF.

The gene calls are TRBV5-1 and TRBJ2-7; D may be TRBD1 (5 bases). This CDR3 region has 14 residues. Trimming cost V 9 bases and J 5 bases, with 21 bases left between them. Germline V gene lookup returns CDR1 SGHRS and CDR2 YFSETQ. As DNA, the CDR3 is TGCGCCACCCACCAGAATTCCAGGGTCCACGAGCAGTACTTC. Residues: CATHQNSRVHEQYF.

The chain has TRBV25-1 and TRBJ2-1; D gene unclear. Trimming removed 2 bases at V and 2 bases at J, with 10 bases between. This CDR3 has 15 residues. Germline loops: CDR1 MGHDK, CDR2 SYGVNS. This chain's CDR3 is CASSEVLNTYNEQFF. The CDR3 region has the DNA TGTGCCAGCAGTGAAGTATTGAATACCTACAATGAGCAGTTCTTC.

This chain uses TRBV27 with TRBJ2-7; 10 nucleotides line up with TRBD1. CDR3 length: 14 amino acids. CDR1 is MNHEY, CDR2 SMNVEV, per germline (reference sequence). Losses at the gene ends were 6 bases for V and 5 bases for J; bases not matched to a gene: 7. The CDR3 DNA reads as TGTGCCAGCAGCTACGGGACAGGGGTGGACGAGCAGTACTTC. This translates into CASSYGTGVDEQYF.

This CDR3 reads CASSLYSYNEQFF. In DNA form, the CDR3 reads TGTGCCAGCTCGCTTTACTCCTACAATGAGCAGTTCTTC. This chain connects TRBV2 to TRBJ2-1; D is unresolved. V was clipped by 8 bases and J by 0 bases, with 8 bases between them. Per germline, CDR1 SNHLY and CDR2 FYNNEI. CDR3 length: 13 residues. Supplemented by reference TRBV2 and TRBJ2-1, the full variable domain reads EPEVTQTPSHQVTQMGQEVILRCVPISNHLYFYWYRQILGQKVEFLVSFYNNEISEKSEIFDDQFSVERPDGSNFTLKIRSTKLEDSAMYFCASSLYSYNEQFFGPGTRLTVL.

The chain employs TRBV4-1 and TRBJ2-7; D is possibly TRBD2 (5 bases). V dropped 0 bases and J dropped 3 bases, with 12 bases sitting between them. CDR3 length: 15 residues. The germline V gene has CDR1 MGHRA and CDR2 YSYEKL. The CDR3 DNA is TGCGCCAGCAGCCAAGACCTAGCCAGTTACTACGAGCAGTACTTC. This sequence encodes CASSQDLASYYEQYF.

The chain couples TRBV6-6 to TRBJ2-7; D is unclear. CDR3 length: 15 residues. Germline V gene sequence: CDR1 MNHNY, CDR2 SVGAGI (reference sequence). V lost 0 bases and J 6 bases, leaving 15 bases between the germline ends. CDR3 in amino acids: CASSYSPTARVEQYF. The CDR3 bases are TGTGCCAGCAGTTACTCCCCCACAGCAAGGGTCGAGCAGTACTTC.

J is TRBJ1-5 and V is TRBV19; D is unresolved. There are 14 residues in the CDR3. V shed 7 bases and J shed 5 bases, with 15 bases lying between them. Germline V gene data show CDR1 as LNHDA and CDR2 as SQIVND (reference sequence). CDR3 coding DNA: TGTGCCAGTATGGATCACCCGAACTATCAGCCCCAGCATTTT. Its protein product is CASMDHPNYQPQHF.

The rearrangement uses TRBV19 and TRBJ2-1; 9 bases map to TRBD1. The CDR3 is 14 residues long. From germline, CDR1 is LNHDA and CDR2 SQIVND (reference sequence). V lost 7 bases and J lost 4; bases outside the gene matches: 5. Written as DNA, the CDR3 is TGTGCCAGTACCCCGGGACAGGGTTACAATGAGCAGTTCTTC. Translated: CASTPGQGYNEQFF. Filled out from reference TRBV19 and TRBJ2-1, the complete variable domain reads DGGITQSPKYLFRKEGQNVTLSCEQNLNHDAMYWYRQDPGQGLRLIYYSQIVNDFQKGDIAEGYSVSREKKESFPLTVTSAQKNPTAFYLCASTPGQGYNEQFFGPGTRLTVL.

Notes on this clone: The sample has other DNA sequences that encode this CDR3 too. The V and J genes are TRBV27 and TRBJ2-3; the D gene is possibly TRBD2 (6 bases). The CDR3 is 15 residues long. The germline V gene has CDR1 MNHEY and CDR2 SMNVEV (reference sequence). V dropped 3 bases and J dropped 1 base, with 11 bases sitting between them. This CDR3 is CASSLGGRGTDTQYF. Written as DNA, the CDR3 is TGTGCCAGCAGTTTGGGGGGAAGGGGCACAGATACGCAGTATTTT.

The chain carries TRBV6-1 and TRBJ2-7; D is perhaps TRBD1 or TRBD2 (5 bases each). This CDR3 spans 15 amino acids. CDR1 and CDR2 from the germline V gene are MNHNS and SASEGT. V dropped 7 bases and J dropped 4 bases, with 20 bases sitting between them. The DNA of the CDR3 is TGTGCCAGCACTAGGGGTACGGAAGAGGGGTACGAGCAGTACTTC. It codes for CASTRGTEEGYEQYF.

The rearrangement links TRBV10-1 to TRBJ1-5; 7 positions match TRBD1. The ends lost 5 bases at V and 1 base at J; junction bases unmatched: 8. The germline gives CDR1 WNHNN, CDR2 SYGVQD (reference sequence). The CDR3 runs to 16 residues. The CDR3 DNA is TGCGCCAGCAGTTTCCAGGGGGGCATCAGCAATCAGCCCCAGCATTTT. It is translated as CASSFQGGISNQPQHF.

This rearrangement joins TRBV7-9 to TRBJ2-7, with D possibly being TRBD1 (6 bases). Trimming took off 5 bases at V and 2 bases at J, with 13 bases between the two ends. CDR1 is SEHNR and CDR2 is FQNEAQ in the germline V gene (reference sequence). The CDR3 has 14 amino acids. The DNA of the CDR3 is TGTGCCAGCAGCCTTTCAGGGGATACCTACGAGCAGTACTTC. Encoded protein: CASSLSGDTYEQYF.

This clone was counted once. The rearrangement uses TRBV13 and TRBJ1-1; D not resolved. Germline CDR1 reads PRHDT; CDR2 reads FYEKMQ (reference sequence). This CDR3 is built from 15 residues. The ends were cut back, 5 bases at V and 0 bases at J, with 13 bases in the middle. CDR3 DNA sequence: TGTGCCAGCAGCCAACGTGGAGGCATGAACACTGAAGCTTTCTTT. The encoded protein is CASSQRGGMNTEAFF.

The V gene is TRBV11-1, the J gene TRBJ1-1, with a tentative D call TRBD1 (6 bases). V gave up 1 base and J gave up 1 base, with 16 bases separating them. The V gene's germline CDR1 is SGHAT and CDR2 FQDESV (reference sequence). The CDR3 consists of 17 residues. The CDR3 region is CASSLEGGGTANTEAFF. The DNA for the CDR3 is TGTGCCAGCAGCTTAGAGGGGGGCGGGACTGCGAACACTGAAGCTTTCTTT. The whole variable domain, filled in from reference TRBV11-1 and TRBJ1-1, reads EAEVAQSPRYKITEKSQAVAFWCDPISGHATLYWYRQILGQGPELLVQFQDESVVDDSQLPKDRFSAERLKGVDSTLKIQPAELGDSAMYLCASSLEGGGTANTEAFFGQGTRLTVV.

For the CDR3, the DNA is TGTGCCAGCAGCCCACAGGGGGCCAAAACTGAAGCTTTCTTT. Translation gives CASSPQGAKTEAFF. This chain connects TRBV7-9 to TRBJ1-1; 9 bases align to TRBD1. The CDR3 contains 14 residues. Germline V gene data show CDR1 as SEHNR and CDR2 as FQNEAQ (reference sequence). The J segment lost 5 bases and the V segment lost 5 bases, leaving 6 bases of the junction unmatched.

The chain has TRBV9 and TRBJ2-7; TRBD1 matches at 7 bases. CDR1 is SGDLS, CDR2 YYNGEE, per germline. This CDR3 region has 15 residues. V dropped 4 bases and J dropped 1; count of bases not matched to a gene: 8. Written as DNA, the CDR3 is TGTGCCAGCAGCCCTCGACAGGGTTCGTCCTACGAGCAGTACTTC. Its protein is CASSPRQGSSYEQYF.

The V and J genes are TRBV7-8 and TRBJ2-7, with TRBD1 matching 8 bases. Germline loops: CDR1 SGHVS, CDR2 FQNEAQ. J was trimmed by 4 bases and V by 6 bases; bases with no gene match: 5. This CDR3 comprises 13 residues. CDR3 in amino acids: CASSMGQVYEQYF. The CDR3 bases are TGTGCCAGCAGTATGGGACAGGTTTACGAGCAGTACTTC. Full variable domain (missing parts from reference TRBV7-8 and TRBJ2-7): GAGVSQSPRYKVAKRGQDVALRCDPISGHVSLFWYQQALGQGPEFLTYFQNEAQLDKSGLPSDRFFAERPEGSVSTLKIQRTQQEDSAVYLCASSMGQVYEQYFGPGTRLTVT.

Note on this clone: In the same sample, other DNA sequences code for this CDR3. The gene calls are TRBV9 and TRBJ2-3, with D unclear. The germline gives CDR1 SGDLS, CDR2 YYNGEE. The length of the CDR3 is 14 residues. V was pared by 6 bases and J by 1 base, with 12 bases between. Here the CDR3 DNA reads TGTGCCAGCACCCCCGGTGGAGGCACAGATACGCAGTATTTT. Its protein product is CASTPGGGTDTQYF.

J is TRBJ1-1 and V is TRBV19; D is undetermined. The germline V and J ends were trimmed by 5 bases and 0 bases, with 10 bases remaining between them. The CDR3 has 14 amino acids. Per the germline V gene, CDR1 is LNHDA and CDR2 is SQIVND (reference sequence). The CDR3 DNA reads TGTGCCAGTAGTTTACCGAGATTGAACACTGAAGCTTTCTTT. As protein: CASSLPRLNTEAFF.

V is TRBV10-1 and J is TRBJ2-1; no clear D gene. CDR3 length equals 13 residues. Germline V gene lookup returns CDR1 WNHNN and CDR2 SYGVQD (reference sequence). Trimming stripped 4 bases from V and 7 bases from J, with 11 bases between. The CDR3 spells CASSVMGWNEQFF. CDR3 sequence (DNA): TGCGCCAGCAGTGTAATGGGCTGGAATGAGCAGTTCTTC.

The chain links TRBV28 to TRBJ2-2; D is unclear. CDR1 and CDR2 from the germline V gene are MDHEN and SYDVKM. Trimming stripped 3 bases from V and 2 bases from J, with 13 bases between. This CDR3 spans 16 amino acids. CDR3 region: CASSFSIALNTGELFF. The CDR3 DNA reads TGTGCCAGCAGTTTCTCTATCGCCCTTAACACCGGGGAGCTGTTTTTT.

The chain couples TRBV7-9 to TRBJ2-7; D is perhaps TRBD1 (6 bases). The CDR3 loop spans 14 amino acids. V dropped 5 bases and J dropped 2 bases, with 13 bases sitting between them. Per germline, CDR1 SEHNR and CDR2 FQNEAQ (reference sequence). Here the CDR3 reads CASSPKTGAYEQYF. In DNA form, the CDR3 reads TGTGCCAGCAGCCCTAAGACAGGAGCCTACGAGCAGTACTTC.

Written as DNA, the CDR3 is TGTGCCAGCAGCTTGTCACTAGCTTCCTACGAGCAGTACTTC. Its protein is CASSLSLASYEQYF. V and J are TRBV5-4 and TRBJ2-7, with D perhaps TRBD2 (6 bases). The germline V and J ends were trimmed by 1 base and 1 base, with 9 bases remaining between them. The CDR3 is 14 residues long. Germline CDR1 reads SGHNT; CDR2 reads YYREEE (reference sequence).